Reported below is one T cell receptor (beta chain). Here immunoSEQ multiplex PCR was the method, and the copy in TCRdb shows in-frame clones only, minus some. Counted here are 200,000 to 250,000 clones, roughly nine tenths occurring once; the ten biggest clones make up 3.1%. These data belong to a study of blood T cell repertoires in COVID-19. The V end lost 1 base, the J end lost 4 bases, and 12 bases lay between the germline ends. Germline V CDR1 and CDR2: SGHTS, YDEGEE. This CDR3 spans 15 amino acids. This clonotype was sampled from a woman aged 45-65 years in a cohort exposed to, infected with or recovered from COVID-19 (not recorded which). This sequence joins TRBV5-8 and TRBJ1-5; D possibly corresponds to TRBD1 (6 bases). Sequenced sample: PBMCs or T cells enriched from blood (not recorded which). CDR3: CASSLFRGANQPQHF. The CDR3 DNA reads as TGTGCCAGCAGCTTGTTTCGGGGGGCGAATCAGCCCCAGCATTTT.